One and the same sample provided the 2 T cell receptor beta chains below, sequenced in a study of shared clonotypes between healthy human individuals. Profiled with immunoSEQ multiplex PCR; TCRdb holds only in-frame clones, not every one. Here the sample spans a few million clones, around 95% being singletons. Sequencing used naive CD4+ T cells sorted from blood. Subset described: CD45RA+ positively selected. The receptors were gathered from a man aged 18 to 30 in good health.

This clone was seen more than once but under ten times. The sample has other DNA sequences that encode this CDR3 too. V and J are TRBV7-2 and TRBJ1-6; D gene uncertain. Germline-derived CDR1 and CDR2 are SGHTA and FQGNSA. This CDR3 is built from 13 residues. The ends were cut back, 6 bases at V and 7 bases at J, with 10 bases in the middle. The CDR3 coding sequence is TGTGCCAGCAGTAGCGACCCGAATTCACCCCTCCACTTT. Protein: CASSSDPNSPLHF.

The chain links TRBV28 to TRBJ1-1; 8 bases are shared with TRBD1. Losses at the gene ends were 5 bases for V and 5 bases for J; bases not matched to a gene: 10. Germline assignment: CDR1 MDHEN and CDR2 SYDVKM. The CDR3 extends over 15 amino acids. In nucleotides, the CDR3 is TGTGCCAGCAGTGCAGGGGGCGCGGGGTCAACTGAAGCTTTCTTT. This encodes CASSAGGAGSTEAFF. The full variable domain, in which reference TRBV28 and TRBJ1-1 provide the parts outside the CDR3, is DVKVTQSSRYLVKRTGEKVFLECVQDMDHENMFWYRQDPGLGLRLIYFSYDVKMKEKGDIPEGYSVSREKKERFSLILESASTNQTSMYLCASSAGGAGSTEAFFGQGTRLTVV.